This TCR beta chain was retrieved from a study of immune evolution from preneoplasia to lung adenocarcinoma. Sequenced by immunoSEQ multiplex PCR; TCRdb stores in-frame clones only, minus some. The sample holds over 3,000 clones; over 70% are singletons and the top ten take 8.5% to 9%. This clone has more than one count but fewer than ten. This sequence originates from a person aged 65 to 79 with lung adenocarcinoma. What was sequenced was FFPE adjacent normal lung tissue.

The CDR3 nucleotides read TGCGCCAGCAGAGGGACAGGGGACGAGCAGTACTTC. This sequence encodes CASRGTGDEQYF. The chain links TRBV10-1 to TRBJ2-7; TRBD1 aligns across 10 bases. This CDR3 has 12 residues. CDR1 and CDR2 (germline): WNHNN, SYGVQD (reference sequence). With V trimmed by 6 bases and J by 5 bases, 1 base remained unmatched.